Sequencing of this TCR beta chain was carried out in a study of blood T cells in healthy people across ages. Using a J-beta primer mix together with a sample-barcoded 5' primer, a second PCR was run for roughly 6 to 11 cycles. Each cDNA molecule was tagged by a template-switch adaptor with 12 random nucleotides. Via MiXCR, TCRdb re-called the 5' RACE reads, giving one row per CDR3 protein. The sample holds about 650,000 distinct CDR3 sequences, around 52% seen once. Remarks on this clonotype: Its antigen remains unidentified.

Study-level points and caveats: In these data, TCR beta diversity tracked strongly with naive T cell percentage. The unknown donor CMV status may have confounded expanded clonotype changes. It was the long-lived donors that had more naive CD4+ cells and higher diversity than aged donors.

The receptor was isolated from a woman of 80 years or more in good health. Sequenced material: blood.

The CDR3 loop reads CSVNLPGQNYGYTF. CDR3 nucleotide sequence: TGCAGCGTTAACCTGCCGGGACAGAATTATGGCTACACCTTC. The chain carries TRBV29-1 and TRBJ1-2; 7 positions agree with TRBD1. The germline V gene encodes CDR1 SQVTM and CDR2 ANQGSEA. The CDR3 is made up of 14 amino acids. Trimming took 5 bases from V and 5 from J; bases not matched to a gene: 11.